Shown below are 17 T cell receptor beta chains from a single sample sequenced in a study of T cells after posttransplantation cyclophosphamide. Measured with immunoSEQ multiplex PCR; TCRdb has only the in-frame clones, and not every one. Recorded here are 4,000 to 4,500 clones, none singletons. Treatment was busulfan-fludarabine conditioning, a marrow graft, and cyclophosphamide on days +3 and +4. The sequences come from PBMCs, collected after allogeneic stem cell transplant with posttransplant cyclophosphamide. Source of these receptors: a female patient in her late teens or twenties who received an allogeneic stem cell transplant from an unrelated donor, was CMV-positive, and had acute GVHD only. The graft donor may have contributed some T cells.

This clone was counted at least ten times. CDR3 sequence: CASSFGTSFSYEQYF. The CDR3, as DNA: TGTGCCAGCAGCTTTGGGACTAGCTTTTCTTACGAGCAGTACTTC. The chain couples TRBV7-9 to TRBJ2-7; 9 positions agree with TRBD2. Germline V gives CDR1 SEHNR, CDR2 FQNEAQ (reference sequence). The CDR3 contains 15 residues. Unmatched junction bases numbered 7, after V lost 3 bases and J lost 4 bases.

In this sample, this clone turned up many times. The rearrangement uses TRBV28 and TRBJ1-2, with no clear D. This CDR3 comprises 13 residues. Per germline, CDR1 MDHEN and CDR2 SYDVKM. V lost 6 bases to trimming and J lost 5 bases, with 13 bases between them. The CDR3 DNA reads TGTGCCAGCAGGTCGGGGAGCCGTTATGGCTACACCTTC. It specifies CASRSGSRYGYTF.

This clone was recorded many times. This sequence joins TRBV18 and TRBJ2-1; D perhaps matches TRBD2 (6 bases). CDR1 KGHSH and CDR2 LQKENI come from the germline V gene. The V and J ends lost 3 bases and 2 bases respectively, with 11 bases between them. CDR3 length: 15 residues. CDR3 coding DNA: TGTGCCAGCTCACCCCCCGCGGGACCCTACAATGAGCAGTTCTTC. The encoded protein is CASSPPAGPYNEQFF.

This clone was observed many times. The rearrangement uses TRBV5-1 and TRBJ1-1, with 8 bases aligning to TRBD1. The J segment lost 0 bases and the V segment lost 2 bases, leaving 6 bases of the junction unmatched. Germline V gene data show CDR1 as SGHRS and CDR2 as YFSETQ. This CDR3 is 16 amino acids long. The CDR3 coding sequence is TGCGCCAGCAGCTTAGGACAGGGCCCCATGAACACTGAAGCTTTCTTT. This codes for CASSLGQGPMNTEAFF.

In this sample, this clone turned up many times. CDR3 sequence: CASKTRGGTEAFF. The CDR3 DNA reads TGTGCCAGCAAAACAAGGGGGGGCACTGAAGCTTTCTTT. The chain carries TRBV7-8 and TRBJ1-1, with a possible D match to TRBD1 (6 bases). The CDR3 contains 13 residues. Between the trimmed V and J ends, which lost 7 bases and 4 bases, there was a span of 13 bases. The germline CDR1 and CDR2 sequences are SGHVS and FQNEAQ.

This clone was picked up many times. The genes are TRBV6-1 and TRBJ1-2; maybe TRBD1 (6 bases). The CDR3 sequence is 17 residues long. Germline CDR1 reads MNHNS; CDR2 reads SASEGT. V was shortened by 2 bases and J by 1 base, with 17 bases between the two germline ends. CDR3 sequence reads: CASSEWAGVWGNYGYTF. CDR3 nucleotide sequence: TGTGCCAGCAGTGAATGGGCAGGGGTATGGGGTAACTATGGCTACACCTTC.

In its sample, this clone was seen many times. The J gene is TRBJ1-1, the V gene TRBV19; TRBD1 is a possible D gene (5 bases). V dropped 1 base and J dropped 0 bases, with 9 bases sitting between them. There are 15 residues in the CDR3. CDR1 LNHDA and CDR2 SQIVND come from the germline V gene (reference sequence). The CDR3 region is CASSIVAGMNTEAFF. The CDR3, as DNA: TGTGCCAGTAGTATAGTCGCAGGGATGAACACTGAAGCTTTCTTT.

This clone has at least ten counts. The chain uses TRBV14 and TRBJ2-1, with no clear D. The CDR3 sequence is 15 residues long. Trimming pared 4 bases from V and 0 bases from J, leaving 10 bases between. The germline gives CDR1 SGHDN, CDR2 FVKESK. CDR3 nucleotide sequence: TGTGCCAGCAGCCGAATAAGGAGCTCCTACAATGAGCAGTTCTTC. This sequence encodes CASSRIRSSYNEQFF.

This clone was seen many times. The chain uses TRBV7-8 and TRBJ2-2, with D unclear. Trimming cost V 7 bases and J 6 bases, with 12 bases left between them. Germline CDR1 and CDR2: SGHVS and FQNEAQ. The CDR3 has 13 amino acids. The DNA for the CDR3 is TGTGCCAGCACGAAGCAAGAGGCCGGGGAGCTGTTTTTT. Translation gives CASTKQEAGELFF.

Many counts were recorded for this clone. The CDR3 DNA reads as TGTGCCAGCAGCGACAACTTCGGGGACTATGGCTACACCTTC. This translates into CASSDNFGDYGYTF. The gene calls are TRBV7-6 and TRBJ1-2; D not certain. Between the trimmed V and J ends, which lost 5 bases and 3 bases, there was a span of 13 bases. This CDR3 is 14 amino acids long. The germline gives CDR1 SGHVS, CDR2 FNYEAQ.

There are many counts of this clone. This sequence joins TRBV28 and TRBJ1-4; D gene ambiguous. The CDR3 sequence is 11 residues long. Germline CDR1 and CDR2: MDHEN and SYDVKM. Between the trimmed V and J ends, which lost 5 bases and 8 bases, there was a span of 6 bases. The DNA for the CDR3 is TGTGCCAGCAGTCCCAGAGAAAAACTGTTTTTT. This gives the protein CASSPREKLFF.

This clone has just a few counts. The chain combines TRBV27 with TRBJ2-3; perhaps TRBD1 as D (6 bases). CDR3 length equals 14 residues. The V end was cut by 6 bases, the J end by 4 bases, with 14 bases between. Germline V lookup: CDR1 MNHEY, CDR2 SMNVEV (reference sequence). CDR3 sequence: CASSPGQLPDTQYF. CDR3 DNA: TGTGCCAGCAGCCCGGGACAACTTCCAGATACGCAGTATTTT.

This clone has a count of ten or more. The chain's CDR3 is CAIRLGQGVSYEQYF. In DNA form, the CDR3 reads TGTGCCATCAGGCTTGGACAGGGGGTTTCCTACGAGCAGTACTTC. The rearrangement uses TRBV10-3 and TRBJ2-7, with 10 bases identical to TRBD1. V shed 6 bases, J shed 1 base, and the junction held 6 bases outside the gene matches. The CDR3 contains 15 residues. Germline loops: CDR1 ENHRY, CDR2 SYGVKD.

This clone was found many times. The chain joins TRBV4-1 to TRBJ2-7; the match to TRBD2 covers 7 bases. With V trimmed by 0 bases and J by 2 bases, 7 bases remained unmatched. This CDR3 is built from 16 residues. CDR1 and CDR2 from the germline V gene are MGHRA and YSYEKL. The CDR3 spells CASSQDWAGAPYEQYF. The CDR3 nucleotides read TGCGCCAGCAGCCAAGATTGGGCGGGAGCCCCCTACGAGCAGTACTTC.

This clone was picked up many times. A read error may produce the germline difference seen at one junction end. DNA of the CDR3: TGTGCTAGCAGCTTTGTGACAGGGGGAATGGGTGAGCAGTTCTTC. This translates into CASSFVTGGMGEQFF. The chain joins TRBV7-7 to TRBJ2-1; 9 bases match TRBD1. CDR3 length: 15 amino acids. From germline, CDR1 is SSHAT and CDR2 FNYEAQ (reference sequence).

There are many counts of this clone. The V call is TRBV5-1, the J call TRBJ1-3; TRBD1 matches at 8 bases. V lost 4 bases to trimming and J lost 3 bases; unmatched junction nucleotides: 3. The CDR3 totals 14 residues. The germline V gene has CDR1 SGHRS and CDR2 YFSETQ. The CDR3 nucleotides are TGCGCCAGCAGCGAGACAGGGGATGGAAACACCATATATTTT. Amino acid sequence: CASSETGDGNTIYF.

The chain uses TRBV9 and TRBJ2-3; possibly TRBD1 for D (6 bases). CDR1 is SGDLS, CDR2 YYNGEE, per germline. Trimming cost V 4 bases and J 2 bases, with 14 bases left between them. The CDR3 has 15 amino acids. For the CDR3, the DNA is TGTGCCAGCAGCCGCGCCGGACAGATCACAGATACGCAGTATTTT. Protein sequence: CASSRAGQITDTQYF. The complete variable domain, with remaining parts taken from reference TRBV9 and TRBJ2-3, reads DSGVTQTPKHLITATGQRVTLRCSPRSGDLSVYWYQQSLDQGLQFLIQYYNGEERAKGNILERFSAQQFPDLHSELNLSSLELGDSALYFCASSRAGQITDTQYFGPGTRLTVL.